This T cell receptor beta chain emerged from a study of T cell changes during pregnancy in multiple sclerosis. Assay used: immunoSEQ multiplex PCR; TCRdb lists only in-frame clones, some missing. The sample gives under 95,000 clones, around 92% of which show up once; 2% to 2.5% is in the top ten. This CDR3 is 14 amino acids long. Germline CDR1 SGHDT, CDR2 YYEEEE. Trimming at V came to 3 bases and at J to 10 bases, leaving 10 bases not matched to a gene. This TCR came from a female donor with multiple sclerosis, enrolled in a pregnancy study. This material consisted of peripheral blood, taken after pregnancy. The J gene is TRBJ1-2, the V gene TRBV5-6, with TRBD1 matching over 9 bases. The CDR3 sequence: CASSSTGGPRVYTF. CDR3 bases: TGTGCCAGCAGCTCGACAGGGGGACCTAGGGTCTACACCTTC.